This entry features one TCR beta chain sequence. What it binds is not known. The V gene lost 7 bases and the J gene lost 4 bases, with 8 bases spanning the gap. The germline CDR1 and CDR2 sequences are SGHDT and YYEEEE. The length of the CDR3 is 11 residues. The data were produced by immunoSEQ multiplex PCR, yet TCRdb's version contains in-frame clones alone and is incomplete. Counted here are 77,000 or so clones, 94% occurring once; the ten biggest clones make up around 21%. This sample is part of a study of OX40 agonist ivuxolimab in advanced cancers. Study-level background: A diagnosis of hepatocellular carcinoma, melanoma, renal cell or head and neck cancer was present in dose-escalation patients.

People who had autoimmune disease history or systemic immunosuppression were excluded. Study outcomes and limitations: Antigen specificity remained undetermined for the expanded peripheral T cells. The CD4+ and CD8+ T cells in the blood had expanded clonally by week 6 at 0.1 to 3.0 mg/kg.

The sequencing here drew on CD4+ or CD8+ T cells sorted from blood, taken in a trial of the OX40 agonist ivuxolimab. The sequence was collected from an adult with an advanced solid tumor such as melanoma, head and neck, liver or kidney cancer. The chain links TRBV5-6 to TRBJ1-2; no definite D call. The CDR3 DNA reads as TGTGCCAGCTCATATGCCTATGGCTACACCTTC. Amino acid sequence: CASSYAYGYTF.